Each of the 22 T cell receptor beta chains below was sequenced from the same sample in a study of memory CD4+ T cells and cytomegalovirus serostatus. Single viable CD3+CD4+CD8-CD45RO+ cells were sorted as the memory CD4+ T cells. The data were produced by immunoSEQ multiplex PCR, yet TCRdb's version contains in-frame clones alone and is incomplete. The table shows more than 45,000 clones, with 60% to 80% occurring only once. Sequencing was done on a sample of memory CD4+ T cells from blood. The receptors were gathered from an adult in good health and CMV-seropositive.

The sample holds a few counts of this clone. The gene calls are TRBV5-1 and TRBJ2-1; D may be TRBD1 or TRBD2 (5 bases each). Looked up from germline, CDR1 is SGHRS and CDR2 is YFSETQ. The CDR3 loop spans 14 amino acids. V lost 0 bases and J 4 bases, leaving 8 bases between the germline ends. CDR3 DNA sequence: TGCGCCAGCAGCTTGGGGGACGGTTACAATGAGCAGTTCTTC. This codes for CASSLGDGYNEQFF.

The V call is TRBV5-1, the J call TRBJ2-7; tentative D call: TRBD2 (5 bases). This CDR3 comprises 16 residues. Between the trimmed V and J ends, which lost 1 base and 2 bases, there was a span of 16 bases. The germline V gene encodes CDR1 SGHRS and CDR2 YFSETQ. The CDR3 bases are TGCGCCAGCAGCTTGATTGTCTCCGGGGTCCCCTACGAGCAGTACTTC. This codes for CASSLIVSGVPYEQYF.

This chain links TRBV19 with TRBJ2-4, with D uncertain. The CDR3 has 14 amino acids. Looked up from germline, CDR1 is LNHDA and CDR2 is SQIVND (reference sequence). V lost 4 bases and J 6 bases, leaving 13 bases between the germline ends. The CDR3 region has the DNA TGTGCCAGTAGTACCCGCGGCAGGCTAAACATTCAGTACTTC. Protein sequence: CASSTRGRLNIQYF.

The rearrangement uses TRBV6-1 and TRBJ1-1; D unclear. CDR1 is MNHNS and CDR2 is SASEGT in the germline V gene. V was shortened by 6 bases and J by 3 bases, with 14 bases between the two germline ends. The CDR3 contains 14 residues. DNA for the CDR3: TGTGCCAGCAGCCCTGATTGGGAAGACACTGAAGCTTTCTTT. Residues: CASSPDWEDTEAFF.

The rearrangement uses TRBV29-1 and TRBJ2-5; 8 nucleotides agree with TRBD1. The end of the DNA aligns better with TRBJ2-7, so the J call may be wrong. Germline loops: CDR1 SQVTM, CDR2 ANQGSEA. The CDR3 totals 12 residues. In DNA, the CDR3 is TGCAGCGGGCAGGGGGCCTACTACGAGCAGTACTTC. Its translation is CSGQGAYYEQYF.

CDR3 nucleotides: TGTGCCAGCAGATTGACAGTCGACTCTGGAAACACCATATATTTT. It specifies CASRLTVDSGNTIYF. The chain combines TRBV6-1 with TRBJ1-3, with D possibly TRBD1 on 5 matching bases. V shed 6 bases and J shed 0 bases, with 12 bases lying between them. Per the germline V gene, CDR1 is MNHNS and CDR2 is SASEGT. The CDR3 extends over 15 amino acids.

This clone showed up just a few times. This chain joins TRBV10-2 and TRBJ2-1, with D uncertain. The germline gives CDR1 WSHSY, CDR2 SAAADI. Deletions cut 4 bases from V and 7 bases from J, with 5 bases between. The CDR3 length is 11 residues. The CDR3 DNA follows: TGCGCCAGCAGTGTCATAAATGAGCAGTTCTTC. Its protein is CASSVINEQFF.

This chain joins TRBV28 and TRBJ2-5; TRBD1 might be the D (6 bases). V lost 6 bases to trimming and J lost 2 bases, with 13 bases between them. The CDR3 runs to 14 residues. In germline, CDR1 is MDHEN, CDR2 SYDVKM. This CDR3 is CASSLGQPQETQYF. The CDR3 DNA follows: TGTGCCAGCAGCCTCGGACAGCCTCAAGAGACCCAGTACTTC.

The chain couples TRBV28 to TRBJ2-7, with D perhaps matching TRBD1 (6 bases). The length of the CDR3 is 13 residues. Germline V gene lookup returns CDR1 MDHEN and CDR2 SYDVKM. The V gene lost 6 bases and the J gene lost 5 bases, with 14 bases spanning the gap. CDR3 DNA: TGTGCCAGCAGCGATACAGGGATCAACGAGCAGTACTTC. This translates into CASSDTGINEQYF.

The V gene is TRBV7-9, the J gene TRBJ2-5, with a weak D call TRBD1 (6 bases). The V end lost 5 bases, the J end lost 5 bases, and 15 bases lay between the germline ends. Germline V gene lookup returns CDR1 SEHNR and CDR2 FQNEAQ (reference sequence). This CDR3 has 14 amino acids. CDR3 DNA sequence: TGTGCCAGCAGCGTGGCAGGGGATCGGGAGACCCAGTACTTC. Translation gives CASSVAGDRETQYF.

This chain links TRBV5-4 with TRBJ1-1, with 9 bases identical to TRBD1. Germline-derived CDR1 and CDR2 are SGHNT and YYREEE (reference sequence). This CDR3 comprises 13 residues. The trim removed 4 bases at V and 6 bases at J, leaving 4 bases unmatched. The CDR3 DNA is TGTGCCAGCAGCCCGGGACAGGGACCTGAAGCTTTCTTT. This codes for CASSPGQGPEAFF.

This clone was picked up a small number of times. The CDR3 protein is CASSPRDRGIYGYTF. The CDR3 region has the DNA TGTGCCAGCTCACCGAGGGACAGGGGGATTTATGGCTACACCTTC. The chain links TRBV18 to TRBJ1-2, with 11 bases that match TRBD1. The CDR3 runs 15 residues. The V segment lost 3 bases and the J segment 5 bases; nucleotides outside the gene matches: 5. Germline CDR1 KGHSH, CDR2 LQKENI.

The chain couples TRBV7-3 to TRBJ2-7; unclear D gene. V was clipped by 4 bases and J by 2 bases, with 6 bases between them. The germline CDR1 and CDR2 sequences are SGHTA and FQGTGA. The CDR3 is made up of 12 amino acids. The DNA of the CDR3 is TGTGCCAGCAGCTCAACTCCCTACGAGCAGTACTTC. Its translation is CASSSTPYEQYF. Looking up the rest from reference TRBV7-3 and TRBJ2-7 gives the full variable domain: GAGVSQTPSNKVTEKGKYVELRCDPISGHTALYWYRQSLGQGPEFLIYFQGTGAADDSGLPNDRFFAVRPEGSVSTLKIQRTERGDSAVYLCASSSTPYEQYFGPGTRLTVT.

This sequence joins TRBV18 and TRBJ2-2; D tentatively reads TRBD1 or TRBD2 (5 bases each). Germline CDR1 KGHSH, CDR2 LQKENI. This CDR3 is built from 16 residues. V was shortened by 0 bases and J by 7 bases, with 15 bases between the two germline ends. This chain's CDR3 is CASSPPRWGSNGELFF. CDR3 DNA sequence: TGTGCCAGCTCACCACCGAGATGGGGGAGTAACGGGGAGCTGTTTTTT.

The count of this clone is one. This chain links TRBV29-1 with TRBJ2-5, with 9 nucleotides matching TRBD2. The J call may be faulty, since TRBJ2-7 better matches the DNA end. There are 13 residues in the CDR3. Germline-derived CDR1 and CDR2 are SQVTM and ANQGSEA. The chain's CDR3 is CSYSGTSFHEQYF. The CDR3 DNA follows: TGCAGCTACTCCGGGACTAGCTTTCACGAGCAGTACTTC.

V usage is TRBV18 and J usage is TRBJ1-6; 10 bases agree with TRBD1. Germline CDR1 reads KGHSH; CDR2 reads LQKENI. Trimming at V came to 4 bases and at J to 6 bases, leaving 9 bases not matched to a gene. The CDR3 is 17 residues long. CDR3 sequence reads: CASSQTGTGAFNSPLHF. In DNA, the CDR3 is TGTGCCAGCTCACAAACCGGGACAGGGGCCTTTAATTCACCCCTCCACTTT. Based on the CDR3 plus reference TRBV18 and TRBJ1-6, the full variable domain is NAGVMQNPRHLVRRRGQEARLRCSPMKGHSHVYWYRQLPEEGLKFMVYLQKENIIDESGMPKERFSAEFPKEGPSILRIQQVVRGDSAAYFCASSQTGTGAFNSPLHFGNGTRLTVT.

The genes are TRBV28 and TRBJ2-1, with TRBD1 matching 7 bases. The germline CDR1 and CDR2 sequences are MDHEN and SYDVKM. This CDR3 has 17 amino acids. Losses at the gene ends were 1 base for V and 6 bases for J; bases not matched to a gene: 12. Written as DNA, the CDR3 is TGTGCCAGCAGTTTATCAATCTTGGACAGGATGCTCAATGAGCAGTTCTTC. Translated: CASSLSILDRMLNEQFF.

The chain couples TRBV5-4 to TRBJ2-1; D is possibly TRBD1 or TRBD2 (6 bases each). The CDR3 has 16 residues. Germline CDR1 and CDR2: SGHNT and YYREEE (reference sequence). V gave up 1 base and J gave up 0 bases, with 11 bases separating them. CDR3 amino acids: CASSLRGRFSYNEQFF. The CDR3 coding sequence is TGTGCCAGCAGCTTGCGGGGGCGATTCTCCTACAATGAGCAGTTCTTC.

For this clone: A junction end diverges from the germline sequence, so it may reflect a read error. The chain is built from TRBV7-7 and TRBJ1-1, with a tentative D call TRBD1 (6 bases). The CDR3 is 13 amino acids. Germline values: CDR1 SSHAT, CDR2 FNYEAQ (reference sequence). CDR3 DNA: TGTGCTAGCAGCTTAAGGGGGGACACTGAAGCTTTCTTT. Translated: CASSLRGDTEAFF.

This clone has only a few counts. The genes are TRBV7-2 and TRBJ1-1; D remains unclear. Deletions cut 4 bases from V and 10 bases from J, with 10 bases between. Germline CDR1 and CDR2: SGHTA and FQGNSA. CDR3 size: 11 residues. The CDR3 coding sequence is TGTGCCAGCAGCTCGAGATACTCAGCTTTCTTT. It codes for CASSSRYSAFF.

A few counts support this clone. The rearrangement joins TRBV5-1 to TRBJ1-4; D not resolved. The CDR3 sequence is 14 residues long. Germline V lookup: CDR1 SGHRS, CDR2 YFSETQ. The ends were cut back, 6 bases at V and 4 bases at J, with 13 bases in the middle. In nucleotides, the CDR3 is TGCGCCAGCACCACATCAGCCTTTAATGAAAAACTGTTTTTT. The encoded protein is CASTTSAFNEKLFF.

The V gene is TRBV28, the J gene TRBJ1-2; no firm D call. Germline assignment: CDR1 MDHEN and CDR2 SYDVKM. V was shortened by 10 bases and J by 4 bases, with 13 bases between the two germline ends. This CDR3 has 12 amino acids. The CDR3 coding sequence is TGTGCCACCGCGACGGCGGTCTATGGCTACACCTTC. It codes for CATATAVYGYTF.